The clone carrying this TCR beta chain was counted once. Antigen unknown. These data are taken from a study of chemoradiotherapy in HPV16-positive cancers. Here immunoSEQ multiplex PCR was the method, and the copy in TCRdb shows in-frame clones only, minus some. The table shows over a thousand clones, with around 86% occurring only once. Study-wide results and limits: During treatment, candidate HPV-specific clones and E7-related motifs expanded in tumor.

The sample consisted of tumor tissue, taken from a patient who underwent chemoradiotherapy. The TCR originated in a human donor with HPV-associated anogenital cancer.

Here the CDR3 DNA reads TGTGCCAGCAGCCAAGAGCACGGCGGTGGAGGGAATGAGCAGTTCTTC. Translation: CASSQEHGGGGNEQFF. The chain has TRBV4-2 and TRBJ2-1; tentatively, D is TRBD2 (6 bases). V was shortened by 0 bases and J by 7 bases, with 16 bases between the two germline ends. Germline CDR1 is LGHNA and CDR2 is YNFKEQ. This CDR3 contains 16 residues.